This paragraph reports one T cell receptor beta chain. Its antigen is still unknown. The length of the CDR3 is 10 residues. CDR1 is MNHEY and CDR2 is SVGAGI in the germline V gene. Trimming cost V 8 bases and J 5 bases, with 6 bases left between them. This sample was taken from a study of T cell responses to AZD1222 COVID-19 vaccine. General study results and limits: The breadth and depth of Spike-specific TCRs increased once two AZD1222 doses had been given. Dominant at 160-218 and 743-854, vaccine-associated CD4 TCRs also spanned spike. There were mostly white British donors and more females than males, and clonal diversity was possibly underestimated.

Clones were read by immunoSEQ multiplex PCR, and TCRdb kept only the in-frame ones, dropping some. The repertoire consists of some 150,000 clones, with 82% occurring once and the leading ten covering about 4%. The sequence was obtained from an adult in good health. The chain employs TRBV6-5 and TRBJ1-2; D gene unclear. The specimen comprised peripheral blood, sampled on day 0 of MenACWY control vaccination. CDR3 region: CASQEYGYTF. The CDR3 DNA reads TGTGCCAGCCAGGAGTATGGCTACACCTTC.